These T cell receptor beta chains were read from a single sample in a study of cytomegalovirus exposure and HLA in healthy donors. Assay: immunoSEQ multiplex PCR; the TCRdb copy retains only in-frame clones and omits some. Counted here are over 100,000 clones, 80% to 90% occurring once; the ten biggest clones make up about 1.2%. Input material: PBMCs. These receptors were collected from a woman aged 18-35 years in good health and CMV-seronegative. CDR3s leave out the opening cysteine and the closing phenylalanine or tryptophan.

TRBV5-4,TRBJ2-1,ASSFGRYNEQF
TRBV5-1,TRBJ1-2,ASSEGQNYGYT
TRBV5-1,TRBJ2-1,ASSLANSGGTANNEQF
TRBV9,TRBJ1-5,ASSVCPDRGHQPQH
TRBV27,TRBJ2-3,ASSPSRQSLSTDTQY
TRBV7-8,TRBJ2-3,ASSLDRGDTQY
TRBV6-5,TRBJ1-4,ASSRGGDHLKLF
TRBV7-2,TRBJ2-7,ASSHFFATSGDEQY
TRBV19,TRBJ2-1,ASTRDRGLGEQF
TRBV5-1,TRBJ2-5,ASSLGGTSGFETQY
TRBV5-4,TRBJ1-1,ASRPGVNTEAF
TRBV29-1,TRBJ1-1,SVATGQGTEAF
TRBV5-1,TRBJ2-5,ASSLVAQQETQY
TRBV6-5,TRBJ2-1,ASSYPSDRGGEQF
TRBV18,TRBJ1-2,ASSPKGQQDYGYT
TRBV5-1,TRBJ2-2,ASSAGLVITGELF
TRBV7-9,TRBJ1-3,ASSLVPQAKNTIY
TRBV6-4,TRBJ1-1,ASSDGRRNTEAF
TRBV6-7,TRBJ1-1,ASSPRGLWAGAF
TRBV6-1,TRBJ2-5,ASRLQGQETQY
TRBV7-3,TRBJ1-1,ASSLIRGMAEAF
TRBV19,TRBJ1-5,ASSILGSYSNQPQH
TRBV27,TRBJ1-6,ASSLKPSYNSPLH
TRBV7-9,TRBJ1-1,ASSPTGGANTEAF
TRBV2,TRBJ2-5,ASSERLAGGLDSEY
TRBV6-6,TRBJ1-1,ASRRQAENTEAF
TRBV4-2,TRBJ1-5,ASSQEGQLNQPQH
TRBV7-3,TRBJ1-1,ASSPGQGGGEAF
TRBV6-5,TRBJ2-1,ASSYSTSGGLDEQF
TRBV4-1,TRBJ1-4,ASSQVQATNEKLF
TRBV7-7,TRBJ2-1,ASSLGPGTGWGDEQF
TRBV6-5,TRBJ1-1,ASRRTGPNTEAF
TRBV6-5,TRBJ1-3,ASLSPRNTIY
TRBV5-1,TRBJ2-5,ASSLGNRARETQY
TRBV15,TRBJ2-1,ATSRDGGSSYNEQF
TRBV6-1,TRBJ2-4,AIKESAKNIQY
TRBV14,TRBJ1-2,ASSQVQGPYGYT
TRBV4-2,TRBJ1-3,ASSQDIYRGRGNTIY
TRBV7-3,TRBJ2-6,ASSPVGVAGFSGANVLT
TRBV11-1,TRBJ2-1,ASSLAAGPANEQF
TRBV2,TRBJ2-5,ASSATGNQETQY
TRBV18,TRBJ2-7,ASSPRVEGSYEQY
TRBV2,TRBJ2-5,ASSGAPGRGLTETQY
TRBV6-5,TRBJ1-5,ASSLDGGYQPQH
TRBV6-5,TRBJ1-1,ASSYLQGLGTEAF
TRBV5-1,TRBJ1-5,ASSLRGERNQPQH
TRBV20-1,TRBJ1-1,RAGLGAF
TRBV2,TRBJ2-5,ASSRDRQETQY
TRBV19,TRBJ1-5,ASTAGTGGYQPQH
TRBV9,TRBJ1-4,ASSVAGQGTNEKLF
TRBV11-2,TRBJ1-1,ASSLGRGGPLKAF
TRBV5-1,TRBJ2-7,ASSLEGGTYEQY
TRBV5-4,TRBJ2-1,ASSPGGAGGVYNEQF